The clone carrying this TCR beta chain was recorded once. The sample belongs to a study of blood T cell repertoires in COVID-19. About the study: COVID-19 samples, acute and convalescent, were from the United States, Italy and Spain. PBMCs, B-cell-depleted T cells, or T cells were the source of the cDNA or gDNA that made up the material.

Original data processing: How many nucleated cells were present was estimated from reference gene primer amplification. Generated by immunoSEQ multiplex PCR, the TCRdb table keeps only in-frame clones and is missing some. Clone size and the V and J calls come from that table; the DNA yielded D and trimming. This sample has more than 85,000 clones, with around 85% found just once. This CDR3 has 14 amino acids. Germline V gives CDR1 SNHLY, CDR2 FYNNEI. With 6 bases clipped from V and 4 bases from J, the junction kept 5 bases outside the gene matches. Source material: peripheral blood. V and J are TRBV2 and TRBJ1-1, with TRBD1 matching over 10 bases. This TCR came from a woman aged 55-70 years with acute or convalescent COVID-19. For the CDR3, the DNA is TGTGCCAGCAGAGACCGGACAGGGGGCACTGAAGCTTTCTTT. Amino acid sequence: CASRDRTGGTEAFF. Full variable domain (outside the CDR3, taken from reference TRBV2 and TRBJ1-1): EPEVTQTPSHQVTQMGQEVILRCVPISNHLYFYWYRQILGQKVEFLVSFYNNEISEKSEIFDDQFSVERPDGSNFTLKIRSTKLEDSAMYFCASRDRTGGTEAFFGQGTRLTVV.